This is a list of T cell receptor beta chains from one sample in a study of glioma-infiltrating T cells after dendritic cell vaccination. The method was immunoSEQ multiplex PCR; TCRdb's version includes in-frame clones alone and lacks a portion of them. The table has around 73,000 clones, around 80% seen once. The sequenced sample was blood, obtained before dendritic cell vaccination. These receptors all come from a human donor with glioblastoma. Each CDR3 is given with its conserved first and last residue. A D gene is named only where the DNA matches it firmly. Some rows mark clone size as missing; the rest say once, few, many or name a class of expanded clone.

d_call: TRBD1
v_call: TRBV6-6
clone_size: NA
j_call: TRBJ1-5
cdr3_nt: TGTGCCAGCAGTGGAGGGGGCCGGCAGCCCCAGCATTTT
cdr3_aa: CASSGGGRQPQHF

d_call: NA
v_call: TRBV7-2
clone_size: once
j_call: TRBJ2-5
cdr3_nt: TGTGCCAGCAGCCTAGATCTTTCCCCAACAGGGATGGGTAGGACCCAGTACTTC
cdr3_aa: CASSLDLSPTGMGRTQYF

d_call: TRBD2
v_call: TRBV30
clone_size: NA
j_call: TRBJ2-3
cdr3_nt: TGTGCCTGGAGTGCAACTAGCGTAGCAGATACGCAGTATTTT
cdr3_aa: CAWSATSVADTQYF

d_call: NA
v_call: TRBV10-3
clone_size: NA
j_call: TRBJ1-2
cdr3_nt: TGTGCCATCAGTGAGTCCCTCGTCGGCTACACCTTC
cdr3_aa: CAISESLVGYTF

d_call: TRBD2
v_call: TRBV18
clone_size: NA
j_call: TRBJ2-5
cdr3_nt: TGTGCCAGCTCACCACCGGGGGAGGGGAAGAGAACCCAGTACTTC
cdr3_aa: CASSPPGEGKRTQYF

d_call: NA
v_call: TRBV4-1
clone_size: NA
j_call: TRBJ1-6
cdr3_nt: TGCGCCAGCAGCCAAGACCGGGGGGCCACCTATAATTCACCCCTCCACTTT
cdr3_aa: CASSQDRGATYNSPLHF

d_call: NA
v_call: TRBV6-5
clone_size: NA
j_call: TRBJ2-3
cdr3_nt: TGTGCCAGCAGTACGACTCACATCACAGATACGCAGTATTTT
cdr3_aa: CASSTTHITDTQYF

d_call: NA
v_call: TRBV7-3
clone_size: once
j_call: TRBJ2-1
cdr3_nt: TGTGCCAGCAGCTTAATTCCGGGACTCAACTACAATGAGCAGTTCTTC
cdr3_aa: CASSLIPGLNYNEQFF

d_call: TRBD2
v_call: TRBV27
clone_size: once
j_call: TRBJ2-2
cdr3_nt: TGTGCCAGCAGCCGGGGGGGCACCGGGGAGCTGTTTTTT
cdr3_aa: CASSRGGTGELFF

d_call: TRBD1
v_call: TRBV19
clone_size: NA
j_call: TRBJ1-1
cdr3_nt: TGTGCCAGTAGTAAAGGACAGGTCTTGACTCGGGGCACTGAAGCTTTCTTT
cdr3_aa: CASSKGQVLTRGTEAFF

d_call: TRBD2
v_call: TRBV7-9
clone_size: NA
j_call: TRBJ2-1
cdr3_nt: TGTGCCAGCAGCTTCCTAGCGGGAGTTAGCGATGAGCAGTTCTTC
cdr3_aa: CASSFLAGVSDEQFF

d_call: TRBD2
v_call: TRBV9
clone_size: NA
j_call: TRBJ2-2
cdr3_nt: TGTGCCAGCAGCGGTAGCGGGTCTCTCACCGGGGAGCTGTTTTTT
cdr3_aa: CASSGSGSLTGELFF

d_call: TRBD1
v_call: TRBV11-2
clone_size: NA
j_call: TRBJ1-4
cdr3_nt: TGTGCCAGCAGCCAGTTCGGGACAGGGAATGAAAAACTGTTTTTT
cdr3_aa: CASSQFGTGNEKLFF

d_call: NA
v_call: TRBV6-5
clone_size: NA
j_call: TRBJ1-4
cdr3_nt: TGTGCCAGCAGGAGAAATGAAAAACTGTTTTTT
cdr3_aa: CASRRNEKLFF

d_call: NA
v_call: TRBV6-5
clone_size: NA
j_call: TRBJ1-3
cdr3_nt: TGTGCCAGCAACAGGGCTGGCTCTGGAAACACCATATATTTT
cdr3_aa: CASNRAGSGNTIYF

d_call: TRBD2
v_call: TRBV6-1
clone_size: once
j_call: TRBJ2-1
cdr3_nt: TGTGCCAGCAGGGAGGGTAGCGGGAGTAGTGAGCAGTTCTTC
cdr3_aa: CASREGSGSSEQFF

d_call: TRBD1
v_call: TRBV7-8
clone_size: medium-sized
j_call: TRBJ1-4
cdr3_nt: TGTGCCAGCAGCGCGAACAGGGGGCCTTCCGAAAAACTGTTTTTT
cdr3_aa: CASSANRGPSEKLFF

d_call: NA
v_call: TRBV7-2
clone_size: NA
j_call: TRBJ2-3
cdr3_nt: TGTGCCAGCAGCTTCGGGATGGTGGGCACAGATACGCAGTATTTT
cdr3_aa: CASSFGMVGTDTQYF

d_call: NA
v_call: TRBV15
clone_size: NA
j_call: TRBJ1-4
cdr3_nt: TGTGCCACCAGCAGTGAGAACAGCTATGAAAAACTGTTTTTT
cdr3_aa: CATSSENSYEKLFF

d_call: NA
v_call: TRBV2
clone_size: NA
j_call: TRBJ2-2
cdr3_nt: TGTGCCAGCAGGGGTCAGGGAAACACCGGGGAGCTGTTTTTT
cdr3_aa: CASRGQGNTGELFF

d_call: NA
v_call: TRBV5-1
clone_size: NA
j_call: TRBJ1-6
cdr3_nt: TGCGCCAGCAGCCTAGGACAGAGCGATTCACCCCTCCACTTT
cdr3_aa: CASSLGQSDSPLHF

d_call: NA
v_call: TRBV7-2
clone_size: NA
j_call: TRBJ1-1
cdr3_nt: TGTGCCAGCAGCTCAAGGGGGTACGTCGGCACTGAAGCTTTCTTT
cdr3_aa: CASSSRGYVGTEAFF

d_call: NA
v_call: TRBV7-2
clone_size: once
j_call: TRBJ1-2
cdr3_nt: TGTGCCAGCAGTCCGGACTTGGGCTATGGCTACACCTTC
cdr3_aa: CASSPDLGYGYTF

d_call: TRBD1
v_call: TRBV19
clone_size: NA
j_call: TRBJ1-5
cdr3_nt: TGTGCCACCAAGACGGGACAGGACTCCTTTTTGCCCCAGCATTTT
cdr3_aa: CATKTGQDSFLPQHF

d_call: NA
v_call: TRBV6-5
clone_size: NA
j_call: TRBJ1-4
cdr3_nt: TGTGCCAGCAGCCAACAGCAGGGCGGTATTGAAAAACTGTTTTTT
cdr3_aa: CASSQQQGGIEKLFF

d_call: NA
v_call: TRBV5-5
clone_size: NA
j_call: TRBJ2-6
cdr3_nt: TGTGCCAGCAGCGCGACAATCTCTGGGGCCAACGTCCTGACTTTC
cdr3_aa: CASSATISGANVLTF

d_call: NA
v_call: TRBV6-1
clone_size: NA
j_call: TRBJ1-1
cdr3_nt: TGTGCCAGCAGTGAAGTCGGGGTTACTGAAGCTTTCTTT
cdr3_aa: CASSEVGVTEAFF

d_call: TRBD1
v_call: TRBV19
clone_size: NA
j_call: TRBJ1-2
cdr3_nt: TGTGCCAGTAGTATTACGGACAGGCAGGACTATGGCTACACCTTC
cdr3_aa: CASSITDRQDYGYTF

d_call: TRBD1
v_call: TRBV5-1
clone_size: NA
j_call: TRBJ2-3
cdr3_nt: TGCGCCAGCAGCTCGGGACAGAAGAAGAGCACAGATACGCAGTATTTT
cdr3_aa: CASSSGQKKSTDTQYF

d_call: TRBD2
v_call: TRBV12-5
clone_size: NA
j_call: TRBJ2-1
cdr3_nt: TGTGCTAGTGGACCCGGGGGAGCGGGGGGCAATGAGCAGTTCTTC
cdr3_aa: CASGPGGAGGNEQFF

d_call: TRBD2
v_call: TRBV5-1
clone_size: NA
j_call: TRBJ2-2
cdr3_nt: TGCGCCAGCAGCTCGATTAGCGGGAGGAAGAACACCGGGGAGCTGTTTTTT
cdr3_aa: CASSSISGRKNTGELFF

d_call: NA
v_call: TRBV29-1
clone_size: NA
j_call: TRBJ1-1
cdr3_nt: TGCAGCGTTGATTTAAGGCAGCGGAACACTGAAGCTTTCTTT
cdr3_aa: CSVDLRQRNTEAFF

d_call: NA
v_call: TRBV5-1
clone_size: few
j_call: TRBJ1-1
cdr3_nt: TGCGCCAGCAGCTTTCTGAGTCCTAGCATGAACACTGAAGCTTTCTTT
cdr3_aa: CASSFLSPSMNTEAFF

d_call: NA
v_call: TRBV7-9
clone_size: few
j_call: TRBJ1-4
cdr3_nt: TGTGCCAGCAGCTTAGAGGGAACAGGGGAAAAACTGTTTTTT
cdr3_aa: CASSLEGTGEKLFF

d_call: NA
v_call: TRBV6-5
clone_size: NA
j_call: TRBJ1-1
cdr3_nt: TGTGCCAGCAGTTGGGGGGTCAGTACTGAAGCTTTCTTT
cdr3_aa: CASSWGVSTEAFF

d_call: NA
v_call: TRBV10-3
clone_size: NA
j_call: TRBJ1-3
cdr3_nt: TGTGCCATCAGTGAAGGGTTGGGAGGGGCCTCTGGAAACACCATATATTTT
cdr3_aa: CAISEGLGGASGNTIYF

d_call: NA
v_call: TRBV19
clone_size: NA
j_call: TRBJ1-5
cdr3_nt: TGTGCCAGTAGTATCCGGACAGTCGATAGCAATCAGCCCCAGCATTTT
cdr3_aa: CASSIRTVDSNQPQHF

d_call: NA
v_call: TRBV28
clone_size: NA
j_call: TRBJ2-3
cdr3_nt: TGTGCCAGCAGTCTAACAGATACGCAGTATTTT
cdr3_aa: CASSLTDTQYF